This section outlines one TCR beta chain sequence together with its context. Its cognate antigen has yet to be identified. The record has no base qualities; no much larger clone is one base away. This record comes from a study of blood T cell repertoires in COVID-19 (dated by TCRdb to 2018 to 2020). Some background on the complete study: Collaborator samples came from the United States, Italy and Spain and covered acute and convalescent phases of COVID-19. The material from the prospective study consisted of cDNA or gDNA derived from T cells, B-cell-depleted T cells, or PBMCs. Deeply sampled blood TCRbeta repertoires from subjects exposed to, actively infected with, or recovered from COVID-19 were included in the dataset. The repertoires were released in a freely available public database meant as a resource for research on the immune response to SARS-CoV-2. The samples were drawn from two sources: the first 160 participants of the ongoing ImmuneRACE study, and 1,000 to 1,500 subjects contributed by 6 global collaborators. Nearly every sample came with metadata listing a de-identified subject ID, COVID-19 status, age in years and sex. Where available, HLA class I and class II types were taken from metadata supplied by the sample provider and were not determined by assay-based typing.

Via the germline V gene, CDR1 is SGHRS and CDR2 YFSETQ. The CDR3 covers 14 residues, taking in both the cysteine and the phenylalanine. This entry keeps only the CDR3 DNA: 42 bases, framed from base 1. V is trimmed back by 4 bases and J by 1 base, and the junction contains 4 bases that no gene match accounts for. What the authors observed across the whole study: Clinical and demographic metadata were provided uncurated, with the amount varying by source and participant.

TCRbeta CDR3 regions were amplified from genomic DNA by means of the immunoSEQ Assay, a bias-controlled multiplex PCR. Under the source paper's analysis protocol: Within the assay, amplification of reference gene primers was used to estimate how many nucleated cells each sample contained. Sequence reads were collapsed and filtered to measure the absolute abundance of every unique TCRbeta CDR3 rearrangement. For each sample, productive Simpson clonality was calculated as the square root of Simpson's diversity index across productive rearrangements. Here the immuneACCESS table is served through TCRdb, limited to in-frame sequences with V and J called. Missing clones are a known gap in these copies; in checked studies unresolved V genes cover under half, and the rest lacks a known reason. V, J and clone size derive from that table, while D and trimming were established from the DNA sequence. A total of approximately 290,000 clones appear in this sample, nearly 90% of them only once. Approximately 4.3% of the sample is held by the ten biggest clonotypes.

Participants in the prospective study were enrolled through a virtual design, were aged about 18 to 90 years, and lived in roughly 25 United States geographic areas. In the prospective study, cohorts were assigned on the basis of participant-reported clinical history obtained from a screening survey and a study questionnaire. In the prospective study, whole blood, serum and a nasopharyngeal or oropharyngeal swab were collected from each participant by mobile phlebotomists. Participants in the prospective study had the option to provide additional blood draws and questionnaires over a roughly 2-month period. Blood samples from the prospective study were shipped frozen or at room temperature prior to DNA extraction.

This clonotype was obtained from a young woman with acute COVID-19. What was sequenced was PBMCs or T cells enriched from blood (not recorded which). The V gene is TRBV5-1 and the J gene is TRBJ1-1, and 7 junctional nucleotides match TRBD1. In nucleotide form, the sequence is TGCGCCAGCAGCGGCCGACAGGGGAACACTGAAGCTTTCTTT. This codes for CASSGRQGNTEAFF.